This TCR beta chain stems from a study of response to subunit inactivated influenza vaccine. General study findings and limits: Each seasonal influenza vaccination recruits few new T cells, the authors suggested.

Germline CDR1 SGHTA, CDR2 FQGNSA. This CDR3 comprises 16 residues. Trimming removed 6 bases from V and 8 bases from J; junction bases left unmatched: 13. A few counts support this clonotype. Antigen: not known. Each CDR3 protein is one row after TCRdb ran MiXCR on the RT-PCR reads. The table has about 540,000 distinct CDR3 sequences, under 30% seen once. These same records also appear under a second study, on T cells expressing NK-cell markers. This second study notes: TCR beta libraries carry UMIs added by 5'RACE template switching.

The TCR comes from a man aged 45-65 years who received an inactivated influenza vaccine. V gene TRBV7-2 combines with J gene TRBJ2-1, with TRBD2 matching over 10 bases. The source material was CD4+ T cells sorted from PBMCs, sampled 12 days after vaccination. CDR3: CASSPNKRGGNYEQFF. The CDR3 DNA sequence: TGTGCCAGCAGTCCTAACAAGCGGGGGGGCAACTATGAGCAGTTCTTC.